Presented here are 14 T cell receptor beta chains from one specimen sequenced in a study of CD8+ T cells in alopecia areata. After isolation, RNA underwent reverse transcription to generate cDNA as the sequencing template. Sequencing was performed with immunoSEQ multiplex PCR; in TCRdb, only in-frame clones are kept and a portion is missing. This sample yields approximately 280,000 clones, of which over 45% are seen a single time; approximately 1.8% belongs to the top ten. The treatment denotes: oral pan-JAK inhibitor, 5-10 mg twice daily. This specimen was CD4+ T cells sorted from blood, taken at week 24, from a patient treated with tofacitinib. All receptors come from a human donor with alopecia areata.

The rearrangement links TRBV7-2 to TRBJ2-5; the match to TRBD2 covers 12 bases. The germline CDR1 and CDR2 sequences are SGHTA and FQGNSA. The CDR3 is 17 residues long. V gave up 5 bases and J gave up 5 bases; unmatched junction bases: 12. The CDR3 is CASSPQRTSGVRETQYF. Written as DNA, the CDR3 is TGTGCCAGCAGCCCACAGAGGACTAGCGGGGTCCGGGAGACCCAGTACTTC.

The chain recombines TRBV6-1 with TRBJ2-2; D ambiguous. The CDR3 loop spans 16 amino acids. Germline loops: CDR1 MNHNS, CDR2 SASEGT. Deletions cut 2 bases from V and 0 bases from J, with 10 bases between. The CDR3 protein is CASSEMRHSNTGELFF. The DNA of the CDR3 is TGTGCCAGCAGTGAAATGAGACACTCGAACACCGGGGAGCTGTTTTTT.

V and J are TRBV28 and TRBJ2-5; 7 bases are shared with TRBD1. CDR3 length: 12 amino acids. Trimming took 7 bases from V and 5 from J; bases not matched to a gene: 4. CDR1 is MDHEN and CDR2 is SYDVKM in the germline V gene. The DNA of the CDR3 is TGTGCCAGCAATATCAGGGGGGAGACCCAGTACTTC. Protein: CASNIRGETQYF.

The rearrangement joins TRBV4-1 to TRBJ2-3; 9 bases line up with TRBD1. The CDR3 consists of 17 residues. The germline V gene encodes CDR1 MGHRA and CDR2 YSYEKL. After removal of 1 base from V and 6 bases from J, the junction contained 11 bases not matched to a gene. The CDR3 loop is CASSQAVLGQGRDTQYF. The CDR3 coding sequence is TGCGCCAGCAGCCAAGCCGTTCTGGGACAGGGAAGGGATACGCAGTATTTT.

As concerns this clone: Mismatch with germline at one junction end may stem from a read error. This sample also contains other DNA sequences that code for the same CDR3. The rearrangement uses TRBV7-7 and TRBJ1-1; D is unresolved. The CDR3 contains 13 residues. Per germline, CDR1 SSHAT and CDR2 FNYEAQ (reference sequence). The CDR3 sequence is CASSLGFNTEAFF. DNA of the CDR3: TGTGCTAGCAGCTTGGGGTTCAACACTGAAGCTTTCTTT.

This clone has more than one count but fewer than ten. V and J are TRBV7-2 and TRBJ1-1; 8 positions match TRBD1. J was trimmed by 5 bases and V by 5 bases; bases with no gene match: 10. CDR1 is SGHTA, CDR2 FQGNSA, per germline. The CDR3 is 15 amino acids. The CDR3: CASSQPGTGGTEAFF. The CDR3 DNA follows: TGTGCCAGCAGCCAGCCCGGGACAGGAGGGACTGAAGCTTTCTTT.

The CDR3 sequence: CASSAETDTQYF. The CDR3 DNA reads as TGTGCCAGCAGCGCAGAGACAGATACGCAGTATTTT. The chain employs TRBV9 and TRBJ2-3; D is undetermined. CDR3 length equals 12 residues. Trimming cost V 3 bases and J 3 bases, with 5 bases left between them. Germline CDR1 and CDR2: SGDLS and YYNGEE.

As concerns this clone: This same CDR3 is encoded by further DNA sequences in the sample. The genes are TRBV10-3 and TRBJ1-2; 10 nucleotides align to TRBD1. The germline V gene has CDR1 ENHRY and CDR2 SYGVKD. This CDR3 region has 14 residues. V gave up 3 bases and J gave up 6 bases; unmatched junction bases: 4. CDR3 loop: CAISESGTGDGYTF. Here the CDR3 DNA reads TGTGCCATCAGTGAATCCGGGACAGGGGATGGCTACACCTTC.

This clone was counted a few times. This chain joins TRBV4-1 and TRBJ2-7; weak D call: TRBD1 (6 bases). The CDR3 totals 14 residues. Germline CDR1 reads MGHRA; CDR2 reads YSYEKL. Trimming pared 1 base from V and 2 bases from J, leaving 9 bases between. CDR3 DNA sequence: TGCGCCAGCAGCCAAGTGGACAGCCCCTACGAGCAGTACTTC. It translates to CASSQVDSPYEQYF.

The genes are TRBV29-1 and TRBJ1-3, with a weak D call TRBD1 (6 bases). The CDR3 extends over 14 amino acids. The germline CDR1 and CDR2 sequences are SQVTM and ANQGSEA. V was pared by 7 bases and J by 7 bases, with 20 bases between. CDR3 residues: CSAVVQGVRNTIYF. Written as DNA, the CDR3 is TGCAGCGCTGTGGTACAGGGAGTAAGGAACACCATATATTTT. The full variable domain, completed using reference TRBV29-1 and TRBJ1-3, is SAVISQKPSRDICQRGTSLTIQCQVDSQVTMMFWYRQQPGQSLTLIATANQGSEATYESGFVIDKFPISRPNLTFSTLTVSNMSPEDSSIYLCSAVVQGVRNTIYFGEGSWLTVV.

The genes are TRBV29-1 and TRBJ2-3; D unclear. The CDR3 runs 11 residues. With 7 bases removed from V and 2 bases from J, the gap between germline ends came to 7 bases. Germline V lookup: CDR1 SQVTM, CDR2 ANQGSEA. For the CDR3, the DNA is TGCAGCGCCTGGGACACAGATACGCAGTATTTT. Its protein product is CSAWDTDTQYF.

The chain recombines TRBV30 with TRBJ2-5, with D perhaps TRBD2 (6 bases). The germline V gene has CDR1 GTSNPN and CDR2 SVGIG (reference sequence). Trimming removed 0 bases from V and 6 bases from J, with 17 bases in between. CDR3 size: 15 residues. The CDR3 here is CAWSVRGTARKTQYF. In DNA, the CDR3 is TGTGCCTGGAGTGTACGGGGGACTGCAAGGAAGACCCAGTACTTC.

The J gene is TRBJ2-5, the V gene TRBV7-9; 7 nucleotides align to TRBD2. The V gene end was trimmed by 5 bases and the J gene end by 2 bases; junction bases not matched to a gene: 5. CDR1 and CDR2 from the germline V gene are SEHNR and FQNEAQ (reference sequence). This CDR3 has 14 amino acids. The CDR3 DNA reads as TGTGCCAGCAGCCAGTCAGCGGGGCAAGAGACCCAGTACTTC. It is translated as CASSQSAGQETQYF. Drawing the rest from reference TRBV7-9 and TRBJ2-5, the complete variable domain is DTGVSQNPRHKITKRGQNVTFRCDPISEHNRLYWYRQTLGQGPEFLTYFQNEAQLEKSRLLSDRFSAERPKGSFSTLEIQRTEQGDSAMYLCASSQSAGQETQYFGPGTRLLVL.

This clone was detected only a few times. V and J are TRBV9 and TRBJ2-2; no clear D. Germline CDR1 SGDLS, CDR2 YYNGEE. This CDR3 region has 15 residues. V lost 0 bases and J lost 1, with 7 bases in between. DNA of the CDR3: TGTGCCAGCAGCGTAGAACTGATGAACACCGGGGAGCTGTTTTTT. Protein product: CASSVELMNTGELFF.